These 19 T cell receptor beta chains came from one sample sequenced in a study of PD-1 blockade in mismatch repair-deficient tumors. TCRdb keeps only in-frame clones here, not all; method: immunoSEQ multiplex PCR. This table has approximately 50,000 clones, roughly three quarters appearing once. The material was peripheral blood, obtained 4 weeks after starting pembrolizumab. Receptors were obtained from an adult with mismatch repair-deficient cancer.

V gene TRBV11-3 combines with J gene TRBJ1-1; D may be TRBD1 (6 bases). Trimming left V 1 base short and J 4 bases short, with 13 bases between. This CDR3 contains 15 residues. Looked up from germline, CDR1 is SGHNT and CDR2 is YENEEA. The CDR3 region is CASSLGKGERTEAFF. DNA for the CDR3: TGTGCCAGCAGCTTAGGGAAGGGGGAACGCACTGAAGCTTTCTTT.

The CDR3 sequence: CASSLATLATEQYF. In DNA form, the CDR3 reads TGTGCCAGCAGCTTAGCGACCCTAGCGACCGAGCAGTACTTC. This rearrangement joins TRBV7-9 to TRBJ2-7; tentatively, D is TRBD2 (6 bases). CDR3 size: 14 residues. Germline values: CDR1 SEHNR, CDR2 FQNEAQ (reference sequence). Trimming took off 0 bases at V and 6 bases at J, with 12 bases between the two ends.

The chain is built from TRBV19 and TRBJ1-2; 11 bases map to TRBD1. Germline-derived CDR1 and CDR2 are LNHDA and SQIVND (reference sequence). The V segment lost 3 bases and the J segment 8 bases; nucleotides outside the gene matches: 11. The CDR3 totals 16 residues. CDR3 sequence: CASSMDPDRGRRGYTF. The CDR3 region has the DNA TGTGCCAGTAGTATGGATCCGGACAGGGGGCGAAGAGGCTACACCTTC.

This rearrangement joins TRBV6-5 to TRBJ1-5, with D perhaps TRBD1 (6 bases). V lost 6 bases, J lost 8 bases, and 14 bases lay in between. This CDR3 spans 13 amino acids. CDR1 and CDR2 (germline): MNHEY, SVGAGI. The CDR3 DNA reads TGTGCCAGCAGCAATGACAGGAGTAAGCCCCAGCATTTT. Amino acids: CASSNDRSKPQHF.

This rearrangement joins TRBV28 to TRBJ1-2; possible D gene TRBD1, 6 bases. V was trimmed by 6 bases and J by 8 bases, leaving 13 bases between them. The CDR3 sequence is 12 residues long. Germline V gene data show CDR1 as MDHEN and CDR2 as SYDVKM. The CDR3 sequence is CASRTGRGGYTF. DNA of the CDR3: TGTGCCAGCAGAACAGGGAGAGGCGGCTACACCTTC.

The rearrangement links TRBV6-1 to TRBJ2-7, with no clear D. Trimming left V 2 bases short and J 8 bases short, with 10 bases between. The CDR3 is 12 residues long. CDR1 MNHNS and CDR2 SASEGT come from the germline V gene. CDR3 sequence reads: CASSENSFKQYF. The DNA of the CDR3 is TGTGCCAGCAGTGAAAACAGTTTCAAGCAGTACTTC.

The genes are TRBV19 and TRBJ2-7; a weak D match, TRBD1 (6 bases). In germline, CDR1 is LNHDA, CDR2 SQIVND (reference sequence). The CDR3 is made up of 14 amino acids. The V and J ends lost 1 base and 0 bases respectively, with 7 bases between them. The CDR3 protein is CASSIGTASYEQYF. CDR3 sequence (DNA): TGTGCCAGTAGTATAGGGACAGCCTCCTACGAGCAGTACTTC.

V usage is TRBV9 and J usage is TRBJ2-1; 8 bases are shared with TRBD1. The CDR3 length is 16 residues. Trimming removed 1 base from V and 8 bases from J; junction bases left unmatched: 11. Germline V gene lookup returns CDR1 SGDLS and CDR2 YYNGEE. CDR3: CASSVQTRGLSDEQFF. Written as DNA, the CDR3 is TGTGCCAGCAGCGTACAAACCAGGGGGCTAAGCGATGAGCAGTTCTTC.

This clone was detected only a few times. The chain carries TRBV9 and TRBJ2-5, with D maybe TRBD2 (6 bases). V shed 3 bases and J shed 5 bases, with 11 bases lying between them. The CDR3 consists of 13 residues. Looked up from germline, CDR1 is SGDLS and CDR2 is YYNGEE. CDR3 region: CASSEGRTETQYF. CDR3 in DNA: TGTGCCAGCAGCGAGGGGAGGACGGAGACCCAGTACTTC. Variable domain in full (rest from reference TRBV9 and TRBJ2-5): DSGVTQTPKHLITATGQRVTLRCSPRSGDLSVYWYQQSLDQGLQFLIQYYNGEERAKGNILERFSAQQFPDLHSELNLSSLELGDSALYFCASSEGRTETQYFGPGTRLLVL.

V usage is TRBV14 and J usage is TRBJ2-1, with TRBD2 identical over 8 bases. V trimming: 4 bases; J trimming: 4 bases; junction bases outside the gene matches: 9. Germline V gene data show CDR1 as SGHDN and CDR2 as FVKESK. The CDR3 is 16 residues long. CDR3 DNA sequence: TGTGCCAGCAGCCGAAGGACTAGCTACCTATACAATGAGCAGTTCTTC. Translating it yields CASSRRTSYLYNEQFF. The full variable domain, completed using reference TRBV14 and TRBJ2-1, is EAGVTQFPSHSVIEKGQTVTLRCDPISGHDNLYWYRRVMGKEIKFLLHFVKESKQDESGMPNNRFLAERTGGTYSTLKVQPAELEDSGVYFCASSRRTSYLYNEQFFGPGTRLTVL.

The V gene is TRBV5-1, the J gene TRBJ2-7, with 8 bases matching TRBD1. This CDR3 contains 14 residues. CDR1 SGHRS and CDR2 YFSETQ come from the germline V gene. V gave up 1 base and J gave up 2 bases; unmatched junction bases: 2. The CDR3 nucleotides are TGCGCCAGCAGCTTGCGGACAGGGCCCTACGAGCAGTACTTC. Translating it yields CASSLRTGPYEQYF.

This chain links TRBV6-6 with TRBJ2-1; D may match TRBD1 or TRBD2 (5 bases each). CDR1 is MNHNY, CDR2 SVGAGI, per germline (reference sequence). The CDR3 is made up of 14 amino acids. Deletions cut 4 bases from V and 8 bases from J, with 15 bases between. The CDR3 reads CASSSPGRDHEQFF. The CDR3 DNA sequence: TGTGCCAGCAGTTCCCCGGGCAGGGACCATGAGCAGTTCTTC.

The chain has TRBV7-9 and TRBJ2-2; perhaps TRBD2 as D (6 bases). Germline V gives CDR1 SEHNR, CDR2 FQNEAQ (reference sequence). Trimming took 7 bases from V and 7 from J, leaving 13 bases between them. This CDR3 is built from 13 residues. The CDR3 nucleotides read TGTGCCAGCACGGGAGTGTTCGGCGGGGAGCTGTTTTTT. This translates into CASTGVFGGELFF.

This clone turned up a few times. The V gene is TRBV7-3, the J gene TRBJ1-4; no firm D call. V lost 0 bases, J lost 4 bases, and 9 bases lay in between. The germline CDR1 and CDR2 sequences are SGHTA and FQGTGA. The CDR3 loop spans 15 amino acids. For the CDR3, the DNA is TGTGCCAGCAGCTTAACGCGTGCGGGTAATGAAAAACTGTTTTTT. Translation: CASSLTRAGNEKLFF.

This clone is a singleton in its sample. V is TRBV6-6 and J is TRBJ1-2; D unresolved. CDR1 MNHNY and CDR2 SVGAGI come from the germline V gene (reference sequence). Trimming stripped 0 bases from V and 2 bases from J, with 10 bases between. CDR3 size: 15 residues. This CDR3 is CASSYSTDFNYGYTF. CDR3 DNA sequence: TGTGCCAGCAGTTACTCGACGGATTTCAACTATGGCTACACCTTC.

V and J are TRBV9 and TRBJ2-1; no reliable D call. V shed 4 bases and J shed 5 bases, with 10 bases lying between them. CDR1 is SGDLS, CDR2 YYNGEE, per germline. The CDR3 covers 13 residues. This chain's CDR3 is CASSPDWDNEQFF. CDR3 in DNA: TGTGCCAGCAGCCCCGACTGGGACAATGAGCAGTTCTTC.

The chain recombines TRBV7-8 with TRBJ2-1; the D gene is possibly TRBD2 (5 bases). The CDR3 length is 16 residues. V was pared by 4 bases and J by 5 bases, with 18 bases between. Germline assignment: CDR1 SGHVS and CDR2 FQNEAQ. CDR3 sequence: CASSSYRTAGHNEQFF. The DNA for the CDR3 is TGTGCCAGCAGCTCGTACCGGACTGCCGGGCACAATGAGCAGTTCTTC.

The chain carries TRBV19 and TRBJ2-2; D may match TRBD1 or TRBD2 (5 bases each). In germline, CDR1 is LNHDA, CDR2 SQIVND (reference sequence). The length of the CDR3 is 12 residues. With 10 bases removed from V and 7 bases from J, the gap between germline ends came to 13 bases. The CDR3 here is CATGARDGELFF. For the CDR3, the DNA is TGTGCCACCGGGGCTCGGGACGGGGAGCTGTTTTTT.

The chain joins TRBV19 to TRBJ2-5; unclear D gene. The germline V and J ends were trimmed by 0 bases and 1 base, with 0 bases remaining between them. The V gene's germline CDR1 is LNHDA and CDR2 SQIVND (reference sequence). The length of the CDR3 is 12 residues. The CDR3 DNA is TGTGCCAGTAGTATAGACCAAGAGACCCAGTACTTC. It codes for CASSIDQETQYF. Full variable domain (remainder filled in from reference TRBV19 and TRBJ2-5): DGGITQSPKYLFRKEGQNVTLSCEQNLNHDAMYWYRQDPGQGLRLIYYSQIVNDFQKGDIAEGYSVSREKKESFPLTVTSAQKNPTAFYLCASSIDQETQYFGPGTRLLVL.